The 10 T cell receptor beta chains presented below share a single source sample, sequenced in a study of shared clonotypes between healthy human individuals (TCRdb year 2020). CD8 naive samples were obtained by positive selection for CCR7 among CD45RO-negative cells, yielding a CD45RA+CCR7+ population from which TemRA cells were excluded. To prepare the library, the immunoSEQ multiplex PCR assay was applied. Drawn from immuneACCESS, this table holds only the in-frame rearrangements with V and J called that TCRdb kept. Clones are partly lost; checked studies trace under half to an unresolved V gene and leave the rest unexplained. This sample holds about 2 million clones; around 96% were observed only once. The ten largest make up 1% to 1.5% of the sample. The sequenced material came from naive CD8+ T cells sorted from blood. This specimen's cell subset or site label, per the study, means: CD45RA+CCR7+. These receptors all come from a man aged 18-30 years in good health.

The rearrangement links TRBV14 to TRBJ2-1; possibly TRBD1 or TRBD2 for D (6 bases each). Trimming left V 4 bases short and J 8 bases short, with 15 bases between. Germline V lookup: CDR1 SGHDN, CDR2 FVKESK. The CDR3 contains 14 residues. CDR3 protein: CASSLDPGAHEQFF. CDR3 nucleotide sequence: TGTGCCAGCAGCCTGGATCCGGGGGCACATGAGCAGTTCTTC.

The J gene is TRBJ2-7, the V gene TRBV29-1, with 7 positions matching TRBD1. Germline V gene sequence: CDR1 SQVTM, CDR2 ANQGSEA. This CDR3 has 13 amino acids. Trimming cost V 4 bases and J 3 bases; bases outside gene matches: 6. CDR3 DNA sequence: TGCAGCGTTGCCGGGCAGGGGGTCTACGAGCAGTACTTC. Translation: CSVAGQGVYEQYF.

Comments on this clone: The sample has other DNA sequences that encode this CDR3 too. CDR3 DNA sequence: TGCAGCGTTGAAGGGACAGGGTTATACAATGAGCAGTTCTTC. It specifies CSVEGTGLYNEQFF. The chain uses TRBV29-1 and TRBJ2-1; TRBD1 aligns across 8 bases. V dropped 1 base and J dropped 4; count of bases not matched to a gene: 3. Germline CDR1 SQVTM, CDR2 ANQGSEA. The CDR3 is 14 residues long.

CDR3 DNA: TGTGCCAGCAGTTTACGGGACAAGATTTATAGCAATCAGCCCCAGCATTTT. Protein: CASSLRDKIYSNQPQHF. The chain joins TRBV28 to TRBJ1-5; tentatively, D is TRBD1 (6 bases). With 2 bases removed from V and 0 bases from J, the gap between germline ends came to 14 bases. Germline V gives CDR1 MDHEN, CDR2 SYDVKM. The CDR3 covers 17 residues.

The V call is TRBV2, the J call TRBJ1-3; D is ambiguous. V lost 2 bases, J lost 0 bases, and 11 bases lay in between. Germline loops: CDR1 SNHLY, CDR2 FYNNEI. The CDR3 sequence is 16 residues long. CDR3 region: CASSEFLGTSGNTIYF. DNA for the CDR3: TGTGCCAGCAGTGAATTCTTGGGAACCTCTGGAAACACCATATATTTT. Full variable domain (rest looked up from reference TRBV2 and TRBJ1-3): EPEVTQTPSHQVTQMGQEVILRCVPISNHLYFYWYRQILGQKVEFLVSFYNNEISEKSEIFDDQFSVERPDGSNFTLKIRSTKLEDSAMYFCASSEFLGTSGNTIYFGEGSWLTVV.

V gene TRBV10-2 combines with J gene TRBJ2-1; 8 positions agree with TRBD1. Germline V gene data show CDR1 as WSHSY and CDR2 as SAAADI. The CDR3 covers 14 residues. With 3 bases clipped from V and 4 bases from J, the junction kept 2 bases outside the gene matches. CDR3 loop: CASSDGDRYNEQFF. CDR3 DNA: TGCGCCAGCAGTGATGGGGACAGGTACAATGAGCAGTTCTTC.

In DNA form, the CDR3 reads TGTGCCAGCAGCTTAAAATCCGAGACCCAGTACTTC. This encodes CASSLKSETQYF. The chain employs TRBV7-8 and TRBJ2-5; D not resolved. The ends were cut back, 2 bases at V and 5 bases at J, with 6 bases in the middle. The CDR3 consists of 12 residues. Germline loops: CDR1 SGHVS, CDR2 FQNEAQ.

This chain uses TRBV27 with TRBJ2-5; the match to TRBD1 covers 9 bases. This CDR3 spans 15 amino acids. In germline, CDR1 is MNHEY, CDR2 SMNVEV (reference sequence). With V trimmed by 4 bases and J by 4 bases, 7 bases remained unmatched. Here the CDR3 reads CASSSLDRGRETQYF. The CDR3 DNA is TGTGCCAGCAGTTCCCTGGACAGGGGCAGAGAGACCCAGTACTTC.

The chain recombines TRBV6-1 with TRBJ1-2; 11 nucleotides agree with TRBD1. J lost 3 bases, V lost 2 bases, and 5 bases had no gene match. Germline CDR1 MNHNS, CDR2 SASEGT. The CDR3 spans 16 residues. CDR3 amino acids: CASSESWTGGYYGYTF. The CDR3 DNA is TGTGCCAGCAGTGAAAGTTGGACAGGGGGCTACTATGGCTACACCTTC.

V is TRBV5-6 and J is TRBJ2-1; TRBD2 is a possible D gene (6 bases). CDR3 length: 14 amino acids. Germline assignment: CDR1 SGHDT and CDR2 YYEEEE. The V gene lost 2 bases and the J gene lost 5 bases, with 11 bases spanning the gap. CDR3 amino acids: CASSLTPGDNEQFF. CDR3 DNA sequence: TGTGCCAGCAGCTTAACCCCGGGAGACAATGAGCAGTTCTTC. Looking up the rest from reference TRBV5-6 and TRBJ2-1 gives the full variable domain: DAGVTQSPTHLIKTRGQQVTLRCSPKSGHDTVSWYQQALGQGPQFIFQYYEEEERQRGNFPDRFSGHQFPNYSSELNVNALLLGDSALYLCASSLTPGDNEQFFGPGTRLTVL.